Listed below are T cell receptor beta chains from one sample, sequenced in a study of T-cell memory formation after mild COVID-19. TCRdb redid the calling of the 5' RACE reads with MiXCR, one entry per CDR3 protein. The sample holds about 440,000 distinct CDR3 sequences, around 20% seen once. Sequenced: PBMCs or a T cell subset sorted from them (not recorded which). These TCRs come from an adult woman who had mild COVID-19 (a few samples of this study predate the infection). Cell type and time point are not known. Both conserved end residues are part of each CDR3.

>TRBJ2-4|TRBV6-5
CASSYIPTGLAGRLAKNIQYF
>TRBJ1-4|TRBV30
CAWSVLGGRNEKLFF
>TRBJ2-3|TRBV15
CATSRDGLAATDTQYF
>TRBJ2-1|TRBV6-6
CASSWEGVDNEQFF
>TRBJ1-1|TRBV20-1
CSAPGRVNTEAFF
>TRBJ2-1|TRBV23-1
CASSQESGDNEQFF
>TRBJ1-2|TRBV5-1
CASSLGPDRGYTF
>TRBJ2-6|TRBV10-3
CATQPGANVLTF
>TRBJ1-4|TRBV7-6
CASSLAQRLGQGIEKLFF
>TRBJ1-1|TRBV20-1
CSARNRDRGLGEAFF
>TRBJ1-1|TRBV20-1
CSAREYVQGINTEAFF
>TRBJ2-2|TRBV5-1
CASSLDDASGIVTGELFF
>TRBJ2-4|TRBV7-2
CASSSPGLLAKNIQYF
>TRBJ2-2|TRBV7-2
CASSLGGKSTGELFF
>TRBJ2-1|TRBV12-3/TRBV12-4
CASSTLAGGPHEQFF
>TRBJ1-2|TRBV20-1
CSARDPEGWEYGYTF
>TRBJ2-1|TRBV4-3
CASSYGSYNEQFF
>TRBJ2-7|TRBV6-2/TRBV6-3
CASSYDDGYYEQYF
>TRBJ1-1|TRBV12-3/TRBV12-4
CASSSALAEAFF
>TRBJ2-7|TRBV12-3/TRBV12-4
CASSLGLDTFFYEQYF
>TRBJ2-7|TRBV12-3/TRBV12-4
CASSPVAGVSYEQYF
>TRBJ2-7|TRBV18
CASSPLAPPAWEQYF
>TRBJ1-1|TRBV7-9
CAKQQGPQTEAFF
>TRBJ2-2|TRBV5-1
CASTTTGSGELFF
>TRBJ2-7|TRBV25-1
CASSEGSLREQYF
>TRBJ2-1|TRBV12-3/TRBV12-4
CASSLTGGAYNEQFF
>TRBJ1-1|TRBV7-9
CASRRAPEAFF
>TRBJ2-4|TRBV5-5
CASSSSAGNNIQYF
>TRBJ2-5|TRBV29-1
CSAGTSGAPQETQYF
>TRBJ2-1|TRBV11-2
CASSFVGEPGGEQFF
>TRBJ2-7|TRBV4-2
CASSSSNGGAEEQYF
>TRBJ1-4|TRBV7-2
CASSRAGTANEKLFF
>TRBJ2-3|TRBV29-1
CSVEGTGARTDTQYF
>TRBJ1-4|TRBV12-3/TRBV12-4
CASSLRWGLRGQGDEKLFF
>TRBJ1-2|TRBV29-1
CSVEMVRGPHLYGYTF
>TRBJ2-7|TRBV20-1
CSASTSGRSYEQYF
>TRBJ2-1|TRBV12-3/TRBV12-4
CASSVGIGEQFF
>TRBJ1-3|TRBV24-1
CATAPGSAGNTIYF
>TRBJ2-1|TRBV15
CATSRRGYNEQFF
>TRBJ1-1|TRBV25-1
CASSSVRGGENTEAFF
>TRBJ1-2|TRBV5-6
CASSFDRVKPYGYTF